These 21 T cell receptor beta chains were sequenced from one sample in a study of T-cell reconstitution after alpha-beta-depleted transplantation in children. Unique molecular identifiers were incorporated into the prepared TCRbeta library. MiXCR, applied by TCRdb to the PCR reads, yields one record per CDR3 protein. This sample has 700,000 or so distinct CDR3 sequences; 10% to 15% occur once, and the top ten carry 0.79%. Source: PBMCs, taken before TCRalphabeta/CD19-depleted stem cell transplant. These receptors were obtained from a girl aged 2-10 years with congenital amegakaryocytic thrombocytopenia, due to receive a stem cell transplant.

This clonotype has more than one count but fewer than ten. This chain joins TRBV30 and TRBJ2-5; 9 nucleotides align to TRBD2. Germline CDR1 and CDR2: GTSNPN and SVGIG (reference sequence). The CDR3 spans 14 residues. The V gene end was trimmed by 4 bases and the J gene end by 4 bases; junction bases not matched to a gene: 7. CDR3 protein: CAWKVGSGRETQYF. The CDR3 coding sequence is TGTGCCTGGAAGGTTGGTAGCGGGAGAGAGACCCAGTACTTC.

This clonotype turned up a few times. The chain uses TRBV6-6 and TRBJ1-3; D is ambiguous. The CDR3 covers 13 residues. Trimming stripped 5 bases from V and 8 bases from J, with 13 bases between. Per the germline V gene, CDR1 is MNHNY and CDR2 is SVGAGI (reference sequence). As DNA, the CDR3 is TGTGCCAGCAGTAGCCGGCTTGGCTACACCATATATTTT. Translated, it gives CASSSRLGYTIYF.

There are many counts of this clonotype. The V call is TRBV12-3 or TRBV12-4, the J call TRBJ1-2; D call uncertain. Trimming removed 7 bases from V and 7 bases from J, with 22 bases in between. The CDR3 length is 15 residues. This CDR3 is CASNLSGGRKGGYTF. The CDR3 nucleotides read TGTGCCAGCAACCTCAGTGGAGGGCGGAAAGGTGGCTACACCTTC.

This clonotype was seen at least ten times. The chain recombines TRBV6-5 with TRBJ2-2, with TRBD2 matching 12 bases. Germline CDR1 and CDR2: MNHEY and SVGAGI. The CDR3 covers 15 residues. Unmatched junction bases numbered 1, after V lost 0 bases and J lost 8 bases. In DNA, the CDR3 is TGTGCCAGCAGTTACTCGACTAGCGGGAGTGGGGAGCTGTTTTTT. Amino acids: CASSYSTSGSGELFF.

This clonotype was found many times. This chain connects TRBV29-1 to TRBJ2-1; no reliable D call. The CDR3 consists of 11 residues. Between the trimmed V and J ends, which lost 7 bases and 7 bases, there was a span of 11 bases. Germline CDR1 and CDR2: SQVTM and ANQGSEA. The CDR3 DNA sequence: TGCAGCGGCATCTTGGGGAATGAGCAGTTCTTC. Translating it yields CSGILGNEQFF.

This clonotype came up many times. Written as DNA, the CDR3 is TGCGCCAGCAGACCCTCAGGGAGTCCCAACTATGGCTACACCTTC. It codes for CASRPSGSPNYGYTF. V is TRBV5-1 and J is TRBJ1-2, with D perhaps matching TRBD1 (5 bases). The V gene lost 5 bases and the J gene lost 2 bases, with 16 bases spanning the gap. The CDR3 consists of 15 residues. Germline V gene sequence: CDR1 SGHRS, CDR2 YFSETQ. The full variable domain, with the rest looked up from reference TRBV5-1 and TRBJ1-2, is KAGVTQTPRYLIKTRGQQVTLSCSPISGHRSVSWYQQTPGQGLQFLFEYFSETQRNKGNFPGRFSGRQFSNSRSEMNVSTLELGDSALYLCASRPSGSPNYGYTFGSGTRLTVV.

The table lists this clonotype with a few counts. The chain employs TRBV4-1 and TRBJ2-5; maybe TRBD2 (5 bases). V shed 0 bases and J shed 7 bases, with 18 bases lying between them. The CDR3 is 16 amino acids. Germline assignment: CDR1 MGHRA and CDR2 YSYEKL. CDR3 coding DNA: TGCGCCAGCAGCCAAGAGGGCTCACTAACTCGGGGGACCCAGTACTTC. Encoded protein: CASSQEGSLTRGTQYF.

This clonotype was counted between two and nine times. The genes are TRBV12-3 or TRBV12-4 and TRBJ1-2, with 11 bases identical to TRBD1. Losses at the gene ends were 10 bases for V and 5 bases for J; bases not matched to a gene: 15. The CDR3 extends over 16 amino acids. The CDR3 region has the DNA TGTGCCACGAAACCGGTAGGACAGGGGGCCCGATATGGCTACACCTTC. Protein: CATKPVGQGARYGYTF.

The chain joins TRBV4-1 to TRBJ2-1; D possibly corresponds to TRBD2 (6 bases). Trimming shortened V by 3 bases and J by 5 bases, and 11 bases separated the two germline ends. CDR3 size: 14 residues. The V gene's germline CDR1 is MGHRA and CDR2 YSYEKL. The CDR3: CASSQGDFHNEQFF. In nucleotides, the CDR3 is TGCGCCAGCAGCCAGGGGGACTTTCACAATGAGCAGTTCTTC.

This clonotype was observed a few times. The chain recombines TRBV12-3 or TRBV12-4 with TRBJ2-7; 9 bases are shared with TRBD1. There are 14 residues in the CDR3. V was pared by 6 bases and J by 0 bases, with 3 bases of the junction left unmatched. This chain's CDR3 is CASRKGQGSYEQYF. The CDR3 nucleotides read TGTGCCAGCAGAAAGGGACAGGGCTCCTACGAGCAGTACTTC.

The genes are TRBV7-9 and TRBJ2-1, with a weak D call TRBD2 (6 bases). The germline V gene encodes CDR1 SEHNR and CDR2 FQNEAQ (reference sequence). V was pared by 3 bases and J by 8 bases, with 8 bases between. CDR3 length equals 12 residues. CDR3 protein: CASSFTSHEQFF. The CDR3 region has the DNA TGTGCCAGCAGCTTTACTAGCCATGAGCAGTTCTTC. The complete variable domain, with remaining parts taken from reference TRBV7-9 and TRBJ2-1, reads DTGVSQNPRHKITKRGQNVTFRCDPISEHNRLYWYRQTLGQGPEFLTYFQNEAQLEKSRLLSDRFSAERPKGSFSTLEIQRTEQGDSAMYLCASSFTSHEQFFGPGTRLTVL.

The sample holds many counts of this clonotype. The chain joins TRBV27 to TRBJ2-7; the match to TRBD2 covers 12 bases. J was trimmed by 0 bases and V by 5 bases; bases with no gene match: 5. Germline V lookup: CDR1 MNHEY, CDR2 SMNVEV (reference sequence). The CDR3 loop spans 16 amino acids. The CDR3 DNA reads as TGTGCCAGCAGTCCCCGACTAGCGGGGGCCTCCTACGAGCAGTACTTC. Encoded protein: CASSPRLAGASYEQYF.

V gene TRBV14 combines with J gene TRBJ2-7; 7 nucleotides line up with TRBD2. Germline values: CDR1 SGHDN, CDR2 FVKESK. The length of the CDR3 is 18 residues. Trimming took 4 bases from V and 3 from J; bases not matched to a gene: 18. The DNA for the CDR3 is TGTGCCAGCAGCCCGGGTTACTACAGCGGGATTAACCACTACGAGCAGTACTTC. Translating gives CASSPGYYSGINHYEQYF.

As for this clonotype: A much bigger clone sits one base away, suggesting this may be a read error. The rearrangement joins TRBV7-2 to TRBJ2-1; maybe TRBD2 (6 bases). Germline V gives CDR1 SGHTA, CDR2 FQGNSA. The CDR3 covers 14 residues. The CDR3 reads CAVLKGGAYNEQFF. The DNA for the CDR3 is TGTGCAGTTCTTAAGGGCGGGGCCTACAATGAGCAGTTCTTC.

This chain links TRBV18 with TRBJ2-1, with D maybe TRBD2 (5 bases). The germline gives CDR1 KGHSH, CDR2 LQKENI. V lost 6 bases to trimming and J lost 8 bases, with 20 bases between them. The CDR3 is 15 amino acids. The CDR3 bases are TGTGCCAGCTCTCACCAAGAGGACTTTACAGATGAGCAGTTCTTC. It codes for CASSHQEDFTDEQFF.

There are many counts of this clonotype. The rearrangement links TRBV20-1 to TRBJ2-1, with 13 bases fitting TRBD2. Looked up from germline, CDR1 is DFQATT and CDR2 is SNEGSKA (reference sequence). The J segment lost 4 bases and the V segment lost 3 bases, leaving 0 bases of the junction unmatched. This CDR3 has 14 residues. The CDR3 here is CSARGLAGYNEQFF. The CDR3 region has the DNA TGCAGTGCTAGGGGACTAGCGGGATACAATGAGCAGTTCTTC.

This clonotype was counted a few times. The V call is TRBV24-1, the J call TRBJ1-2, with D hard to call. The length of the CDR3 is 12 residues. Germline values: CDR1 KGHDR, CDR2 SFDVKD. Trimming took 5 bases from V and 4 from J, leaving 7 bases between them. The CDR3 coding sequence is TGTGCCACCAGTGGTGGGAGCTATGGCTACACCTTC. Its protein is CATSGGSYGYTF.

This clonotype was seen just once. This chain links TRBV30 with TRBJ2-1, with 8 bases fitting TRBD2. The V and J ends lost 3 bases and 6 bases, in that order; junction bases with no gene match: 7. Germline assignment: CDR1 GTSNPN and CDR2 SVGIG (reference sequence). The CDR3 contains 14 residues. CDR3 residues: CAWRSSGMVNEQFF. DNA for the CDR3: TGTGCCTGGAGGAGTAGCGGGATGGTCAATGAGCAGTTCTTC.

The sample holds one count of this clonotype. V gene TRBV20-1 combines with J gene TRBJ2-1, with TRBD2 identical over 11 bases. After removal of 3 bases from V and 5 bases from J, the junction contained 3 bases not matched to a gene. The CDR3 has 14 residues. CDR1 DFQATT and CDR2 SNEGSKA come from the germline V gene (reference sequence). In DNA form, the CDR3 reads TGCAGTGCTAGGGGACTAGCGGTTAACAATGAGCAGTTCTTC. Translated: CSARGLAVNNEQFF.

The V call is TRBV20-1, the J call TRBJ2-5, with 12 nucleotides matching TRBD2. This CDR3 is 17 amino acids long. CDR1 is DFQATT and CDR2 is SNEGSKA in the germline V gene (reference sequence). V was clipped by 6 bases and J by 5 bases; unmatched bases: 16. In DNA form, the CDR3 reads TGCAGTGCCCACACGCCAACTAGCGGGGGGTTTTGGGAGACCCAGTACTTC. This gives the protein CSAHTPTSGGFWETQYF.

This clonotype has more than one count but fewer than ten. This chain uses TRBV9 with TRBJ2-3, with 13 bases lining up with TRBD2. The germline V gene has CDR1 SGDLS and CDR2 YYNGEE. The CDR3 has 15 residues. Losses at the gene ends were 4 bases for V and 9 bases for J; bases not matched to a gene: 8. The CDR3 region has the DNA TGTGCCAGCAGCCCCGGGACTAGCGGGATCGCCACGCAGTATTTT. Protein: CASSPGTSGIATQYF.